The clone carrying this T cell receptor (beta chain) has a handful of counts. No antigen is known for it. The conserved phenylalanine or tryptophan is not found at the CDR3 terminus, so this likely reflects a read error. The limits of the CDR3 on the DNA are not certain, so only TCRdb's listed CDR3 is given. This specimen belongs to a study of CD8 T cells in ankylosing spondylitis. General study points: Blood of patients with ankylosing spondylitis appeared to be characterized by a TCR beta motif of several highly homologous variants.

The CDR3 has 9 amino acids, counting both end residues. The germline CDR1 and CDR2 sequences are SGHVS and FQNEAQ. TCRdb recomputed calls from the 5' RACE reads with MiXCR, one row per CDR3 protein. The sample shows a few hundred thousand distinct CDR3 sequences, 12% of them seen only once. The clonotype was recovered from a male donor with ankylosing spondylitis. The chain uses TRBV7-8 and TRBJ1-1; the table's D gene call, TRBD1, was not cross checked with the DNA. Sequenced input: blood, either unsorted or a sorted T cell fraction (not recorded which). The CDR3 loop reads CASSPYIGV.